A selection of T cell receptor beta chains follows, all from one sample in a study of cytomegalovirus exposure and HLA in healthy donors. TCRdb's copy holds only in-frame clones and misses some; the assay was immunoSEQ multiplex PCR. The sample has some 150,000 clones, 60% to 85% seen once. The sequenced sample was PBMCs. The receptors originated from a man aged 50 or older in good health and CMV-seropositive. Each CDR3 is given with its conserved first and last residue. Each record gives: D gene, J gene, V gene, clone size, CDR3 DNA, CDR3 protein. D genes are given only for firm matches. A row's size may be missing; if present it is once, few, many or a size class.

d_gene: NA; j_gene: TRBJ2-5; v_gene: TRBV28; abundance: once; CDR3nt: TGTGCCAGCAGTTTAGGAGGCCAAGAGACCCAGTACTTC; CDR3aa: CASSLGGQETQYF
d_gene: NA; j_gene: TRBJ2-7; v_gene: TRBV18; abundance: NA; CDR3nt: TGTGCCAGCTCACCTCAGGGCCTCTTCTACGAGCAGTACTTC; CDR3aa: CASSPQGLFYEQYF
d_gene: TRBD1; j_gene: TRBJ2-4; v_gene: TRBV28; abundance: NA; CDR3nt: TGTGCCAGCAGACCCCGACAGGGGACCAAAAACATTCAGTACTTC; CDR3aa: CASRPRQGTKNIQYF
d_gene: TRBD1; j_gene: TRBJ2-2; v_gene: TRBV11-2; abundance: once; CDR3nt: TGTGCCAGCAGCGACAGGGGGGCGACCGGGGAGCTGTTTTTT; CDR3aa: CASSDRGATGELFF
d_gene: TRBD1; j_gene: TRBJ2-1; v_gene: TRBV18; abundance: NA; CDR3nt: TGTGCCAGCTCTCTTAACCAGGGGGCCGGGTACAATGAGCAGTTCTTC; CDR3aa: CASSLNQGAGYNEQFF
d_gene: TRBD1; j_gene: TRBJ1-2; v_gene: TRBV11-1; abundance: NA; CDR3nt: TGTGCCAGCAGCTTAGATCCGATGGACAGGGGAAACTATGGCTACACCTTC; CDR3aa: CASSLDPMDRGNYGYTF
d_gene: TRBD1; j_gene: TRBJ1-5; v_gene: TRBV5-6; abundance: NA; CDR3nt: TGTGCCAGCAGCTTGGACAGGGGGTCTAGCAATCAGCCCCAGCATTTT; CDR3aa: CASSLDRGSSNQPQHF
d_gene: TRBD1; j_gene: TRBJ2-6; v_gene: TRBV25-1; abundance: NA; CDR3nt: TGTGCCAGCAGTGATAGGGACAGGAGCTCTGGGGCCAACGTCCTGACTTTC; CDR3aa: CASSDRDRSSGANVLTF
d_gene: TRBD2; j_gene: TRBJ2-7; v_gene: TRBV4-1; abundance: few; CDR3nt: TGCGCCAGCAGCCAAGCGGGAGGGTTCTCCTACGAGCAGTACTTC; CDR3aa: CASSQAGGFSYEQYF
d_gene: NA; j_gene: TRBJ1-2; v_gene: TRBV10-3; abundance: NA; CDR3nt: TGTGCCATCAGGGGTGAACCGGACACCTCACTCTATGGCTACACCTTC; CDR3aa: CAIRGEPDTSLYGYTF
d_gene: TRBD1; j_gene: TRBJ2-1; v_gene: TRBV2; abundance: NA; CDR3nt: TGTGCCAGCAGAAACAGGGGCAATGAGCAGTTCTTC; CDR3aa: CASRNRGNEQFF
d_gene: NA; j_gene: TRBJ2-2; v_gene: TRBV7-3; abundance: NA; CDR3nt: TGTGCCAGCAGCTCGGGTAATGCCGGGGAGCTGTTTTTT; CDR3aa: CASSSGNAGELFF
d_gene: NA; j_gene: TRBJ1-1; v_gene: TRBV19; abundance: NA; CDR3nt: TGTGCCAGTAGGGACAGACCGAACACTGAAGCTTTCTTT; CDR3aa: CASRDRPNTEAFF
d_gene: NA; j_gene: TRBJ2-3; v_gene: TRBV29-1; abundance: NA; CDR3nt: TGCAGCGTTGAAGATCTTTGGACACCACGAGATACGCAGTATTTT; CDR3aa: CSVEDLWTPRDTQYF
d_gene: NA; j_gene: TRBJ2-1; v_gene: TRBV6-1; abundance: NA; CDR3nt: TGTGCCAGCAGTGAAGTCGCCAGTCAATTTCCGGGGTACAATGAGCAGTTCTTC; CDR3aa: CASSEVASQFPGYNEQFF
d_gene: TRBD2; j_gene: TRBJ2-1; v_gene: TRBV6-1; abundance: NA; CDR3nt: TGTGCCAGCAGTGAAGAAGCGGGAGGCTACAATGAGCAGTTCTTC; CDR3aa: CASSEEAGGYNEQFF
d_gene: TRBD1; j_gene: TRBJ2-3; v_gene: TRBV28; abundance: NA; CDR3nt: TGTGCCAGCAGTCTGGGACAGGTCCTTAACACAGATACGCAGTATTTT; CDR3aa: CASSLGQVLNTDTQYF